This T cell receptor (beta chain) was sequenced for a study of cytomegalovirus exposure and HLA in healthy donors. Study in general: An early release of data contained about 85 million unique TCRs, which came from HLA-typed donors. Study results and limitations: The study dropped some indistinguishable V segments, TRBV6-2 and TRBV6-3 among them. There were reportedly fewer N-insertions in an Asian-associated ancestry cluster than the roughly 700-donor mean, in a later analysis.

This clone has just a few counts. Its antigen is currently unknown. Trimming cost V 0 bases and J 2 bases; bases outside gene matches: 0. The germline V gene encodes CDR1 LGHNA and CDR2 YSLEER. This CDR3 has 14 residues. Primers: 60 Vbeta forward and 13 Jbeta reverse. As originally analysed: A follow-up analysis tallied about 88 million unique TCR beta chains, 8.5 million to 14 million shared. The data were produced by immunoSEQ multiplex PCR, yet TCRdb's version contains in-frame clones alone and is incomplete. The V and J calls and clone size were taken over from that table, and D and trimming were inferred from the DNA. Of under 250,000 clones in the sample, around 80% were seen once.

The TCR was taken from a young woman in good health and CMV-seropositive. The V gene is TRBV4-3, the J gene TRBJ2-7; 8 nucleotides agree with TRBD2. Sequencing was done on a sample of PBMCs. CDR3 loop: CASSQDSGTYEQYF. The CDR3 DNA sequence: TGCGCCAGCAGCCAAGATAGCGGGACCTACGAGCAGTACTTC.